Described below is a single T cell receptor (beta chain) sequence and its context. Its target is not known. Trimming stripped 2 bases from V and 0 bases from J, with 2 bases between. CDR3 length: 13 residues. Germline values: CDR1 ENHRY, CDR2 SYGVKD. The data originate from a study of CD8+ T cells in alopecia areata. About the study: Severity of treated patients was scored by affected scalp percentage. Regarding the study as a whole: Lesional scalp displayed greater clonality than normal scalp, most notably in alopecia totalis/universalis. With one nonresponder, baseline CD8+ expansion's link to response remains uncertain. While tofacitinib was given, many expanded lesional clones persisted in scalp and blood.

Sample treatment: oral pan-JAK inhibitor, 5-10 mg twice daily. TCR sequencing used cDNA made by reverse transcription of extracted RNA. The method was immunoSEQ multiplex PCR; TCRdb's version includes in-frame clones alone and lacks a portion of them. The data show around 160,000 clones, with 50% to 65% seen just once and 11% to 15% held by the top ten. The sequences come from CD4+ T cells sorted from blood, collected at week 24, from a patient treated with tofacitinib. The V call is TRBV10-3, the J call TRBJ1-3; the D is unclear. The receptor comes from a human donor with alopecia areata. CDR3 DNA sequence: TGTGCCATCAGTGAGAGCTCTGGAAACACCATATATTTT. It specifies CAISESSGNTIYF.